This T cell receptor (beta chain) was sequenced in a study of blood T cell repertoires in COVID-19. The germline V gene has CDR1 SNHLY and CDR2 FYNNEI. Trimming stripped 1 base from V and 14 bases from J, with 14 bases between. This CDR3 is 13 amino acids long. Seattle patients were enrolled while actively infected and followed longitudinally. The assay was immunoSEQ multiplex PCR, and TCRdb's table has in-frame clones only and misses some. The repertoire holds a few hundred thousand clones, with approximately 85% as singletons. Source material: peripheral blood. The sequence was collected from a human donor with COVID-19, enrolled during active disease. The donor label of this sample is uncertain. V usage is TRBV2 and J usage is TRBJ1-4, with D perhaps matching TRBD1 (5 bases). CDR3 DNA sequence: TGTGCCAGCAGTGAAGAAAGGGGAAGGGGTCTGTTTTTT. Its protein is CASSEERGRGLFF.